The clone carrying this T cell receptor (beta chain) has a single count. The sample is drawn from a study of technical replicates of blood from a handful of donors. The CDR3 is made up of 14 amino acids. Trimming shortened V by 3 bases and J by 7 bases, and 13 bases separated the two germline ends. The germline gives CDR1 ENHRY, CDR2 SYGVKD. The repertoire was sequenced with immunoSEQ multiplex PCR; TCRdb's copy has only in-frame clones and lacks some. The sample has fewer than 90,000 clones; roughly 93% are singletons. The chain links TRBV10-3 to TRBJ2-1; D possibly corresponds to TRBD2 (5 bases). This clonotype was sampled from a human donor in good health. Sequenced: T cells isolated from PBMCs. CDR3 sequence (DNA): TGTGCCATCAGTGACCGGGGTCTGGATAATGAGCAGTTCTTC. It specifies CAISDRGLDNEQFF.